The clone carrying this TCR beta chain came up many times. Its specificity is unknown. Germline values: CDR1 SGDLS, CDR2 YYNGEE. With V trimmed by 5 bases and J by 5 bases, 14 bases remained unmatched. The CDR3 totals 16 residues. The authors made cDNA by 5'RACE with 10-nucleotide random UMIs. TCRdb passed the 5' RACE reads through MiXCR, listing each CDR3 protein once. The sample lists roughly 88,000 distinct CDR3 sequences; under 4.5% were seen once. These data are taken from a study of neurological immune-mediated disorders. The study's findings and limits: Expansion of TCR clones was greatest in HTLV-1-associated myelopathy and smallest in multiple sclerosis, where it fell below that of healthy controls. Repertoires from 18 of 34 multiple sclerosis patients grouped phylogenetically into a related-CDR3 cluster, suggesting a possible signature.

The receptor's source is a woman in her forties or fifties with multiple sclerosis. The chain combines TRBV9 with TRBJ2-5, with 8 bases matching TRBD2. The source material was PBMCs. In DNA form, the CDR3 reads TGTGCCAGCAGTCGTGCACCAGCGGGGGTCGCGGAGACCCAGTACTTC. As protein: CASSRAPAGVAETQYF.